The rows below give T cell receptor beta chains drawn from one sample of a study of PD-1 blockade in mismatch repair-deficient tumors. TCRdb's copy holds only in-frame clones and misses some; the assay was immunoSEQ multiplex PCR. The table records some 130,000 clones, about nine tenths of them present only once. This specimen was peripheral blood, taken about 17 months after starting pembrolizumab. The receptors stem from an adult with mismatch repair-deficient cancer. Each CDR3 is given with its conserved first and last residue. Fields, in order: V gene, D gene, clone size, J gene, CDR3 protein, CDR3 DNA. The D gene is left open where the match is weak. The size field is filled for only some rows; it gives once, few, many or a size class.

v_gene: TRBV4-3
d_gene: TRBD2
abundance: NA
j_gene: TRBJ2-7
CDR3aa: CASRKGLAGAYEQYF
CDR3nt: TGCGCCAGCCGAAAAGGACTAGCGGGCGCCTACGAGCAGTACTTC

v_gene: TRBV7-8
d_gene: TRBD2
abundance: NA
j_gene: TRBJ2-3
CDR3aa: CASSPLSGNTDTQYF
CDR3nt: TGTGCCAGCAGCCCCCTAAGCGGGAACACAGATACGCAGTATTTT

v_gene: TRBV29-1
d_gene: TRBD2
abundance: NA
j_gene: TRBJ2-3
CDR3aa: CSVGRAGSMADTQYF
CDR3nt: TGCAGCGTGGGGAGAGCGGGATCTATGGCAGATACGCAGTATTTT

v_gene: TRBV11-2
d_gene: NA
abundance: NA
j_gene: TRBJ2-1
CDR3aa: CASSFPWNYNEQFF
CDR3nt: TGTGCCAGCAGCTTCCCTTGGAACTACAATGAGCAGTTCTTC

v_gene: TRBV6-5
d_gene: NA
abundance: NA
j_gene: TRBJ1-3
CDR3aa: CASSYSWQGGNTIYF
CDR3nt: TGTGCCAGCAGTTACTCGTGGCAGGGGGGAAACACCATATATTTT

v_gene: TRBV11-3
d_gene: NA
abundance: NA
j_gene: TRBJ2-3
CDR3aa: CASSDGPSSTDTQYF
CDR3nt: TGTGCCAGCAGCGACGGACCGTCTAGCACAGATACGCAGTATTTT

v_gene: TRBV9
d_gene: TRBD1
abundance: once
j_gene: TRBJ2-7
CDR3aa: CASSVSLGTGTNEQYF
CDR3nt: TGTGCCAGCAGCGTAAGTTTAGGGACAGGGACCAACGAGCAGTACTTC

v_gene: TRBV4-3
d_gene: TRBD1
abundance: NA
j_gene: TRBJ2-7
CDR3aa: CASSPGQARDEQYF
CDR3nt: TGCGCCAGCAGCCCCGGACAGGCCAGGGACGAGCAGTACTTC

v_gene: TRBV11-2
d_gene: NA
abundance: NA
j_gene: TRBJ2-2
CDR3aa: CASSPRSSGNGELFF
CDR3nt: TGTGCCAGCAGCCCCCGCTCAAGCGGTAACGGGGAGCTGTTTTTT

v_gene: TRBV7-3
d_gene: NA
abundance: NA
j_gene: TRBJ2-1
CDR3aa: CASSLSLALANEQFF
CDR3nt: TGTGCCAGCAGCTTAAGTCTAGCCTTAGCCAATGAGCAGTTCTTC

v_gene: TRBV7-8
d_gene: NA
abundance: NA
j_gene: TRBJ2-1
CDR3aa: CASSSRGASYNEQFF
CDR3nt: TGTGCCAGCAGCTCCCGGGGGGCCTCCTACAATGAGCAGTTCTTC

v_gene: TRBV27
d_gene: NA
abundance: NA
j_gene: TRBJ1-5
CDR3aa: CASSLYTGSNQPQHF
CDR3nt: TGTGCCAGCAGTTTATATACCGGGAGCAATCAGCCCCAGCATTTT

v_gene: TRBV7-8
d_gene: NA
abundance: NA
j_gene: TRBJ1-2
CDR3aa: CASSLGRNYGYTF
CDR3nt: TGTGCCAGCAGCTTAGGGAGGAACTATGGCTACACCTTC

v_gene: TRBV5-6
d_gene: TRBD1
abundance: few
j_gene: TRBJ1-1
CDR3aa: CASSRTGLEAFF
CDR3nt: TGTGCCAGCAGCAGGACAGGGCTTGAAGCTTTCTTT

v_gene: TRBV2
d_gene: NA
abundance: NA
j_gene: TRBJ1-3
CDR3aa: CASSVYAFSGNTIYF
CDR3nt: TGTGCCAGCAGCGTCTACGCCTTCTCTGGAAACACCATATATTTT

v_gene: TRBV4-1
d_gene: NA
abundance: NA
j_gene: TRBJ2-7
CDR3aa: CASSRQPGLFLYEQYF
CDR3nt: TGCGCCAGCAGCCGGCAGCCGGGCCTCTTTTTGTACGAGCAGTACTTC

v_gene: TRBV11-1
d_gene: TRBD2
abundance: NA
j_gene: TRBJ2-1
CDR3aa: CASSLEGGYNEQFF
CDR3nt: TGTGCCAGCAGCTTGGAGGGAGGGTACAATGAGCAGTTCTTC

v_gene: TRBV19
d_gene: TRBD2
abundance: once
j_gene: TRBJ2-1
CDR3aa: CASSISGSSYNEQFF
CDR3nt: TGTGCCAGTAGTATCAGCGGGAGCTCCTACAATGAGCAGTTCTTC

v_gene: TRBV5-1
d_gene: NA
abundance: NA
j_gene: TRBJ2-7
CDR3aa: CASSLEAKDEQYF
CDR3nt: TGCGCCAGCAGCTTGGAAGCCAAGGACGAGCAGTACTTC

v_gene: TRBV5-1
d_gene: NA
abundance: NA
j_gene: TRBJ2-7
CDR3aa: CASSPLQGKNEQYF
CDR3nt: TGCGCCAGCAGCCCCTTGCAGGGGAAGAACGAGCAGTACTTC

v_gene: TRBV10-3
d_gene: TRBD2
abundance: NA
j_gene: TRBJ2-7
CDR3aa: CAISELWTSGTSSYEQYF
CDR3nt: TGTGCCATCAGTGAGCTGTGGACTAGCGGGACGAGCTCCTACGAGCAGTACTTC

v_gene: TRBV4-2
d_gene: NA
abundance: NA
j_gene: TRBJ1-5
CDR3aa: CASSQDGQTNQPQHF
CDR3nt: TGTGCCAGCAGCCAGGACGGACAGACGAATCAGCCCCAGCATTTT

v_gene: TRBV13
d_gene: NA
abundance: NA
j_gene: TRBJ2-7
CDR3aa: CASSLPRHYEQYF
CDR3nt: TGTGCCAGCAGCTTACCCCGGCACTACGAGCAGTACTTC